These 8 T cell receptor beta chains were sequenced from one sample in a study of cytomegalovirus exposure and HLA in healthy donors. Only in-frame clones appear in the TCRdb table, and some are missing; sequencing was by immunoSEQ multiplex PCR. This table holds roughly 240,000 clones, just under 90% found once. Sequencing used PBMCs. The receptors shown here come from a man aged 18 to 30 in good health and CMV-seronegative.

V gene TRBV11-2 combines with J gene TRBJ2-3; no clear D. With 2 bases removed from V and 0 bases from J, the gap between germline ends came to 6 bases. Germline lookup yields CDR1 SGHAT and CDR2 FQNNGV. The CDR3 runs to 14 residues. CDR3 DNA: TGTGCCAGCAGCTTATCACTAAGCACAGATACGCAGTATTTT. This encodes CASSLSLSTDTQYF.

This rearrangement joins TRBV27 to TRBJ1-5; D is possibly TRBD1 (6 bases). V lost 5 bases and J 6 bases, leaving 11 bases between the germline ends. Germline loops: CDR1 MNHEY, CDR2 SMNVEV (reference sequence). The CDR3 totals 13 residues. This chain's CDR3 is CASSTGFSQPQHF. CDR3 DNA sequence: TGTGCCAGCAGTACAGGGTTCAGTCAGCCCCAGCATTTT.

The chain is built from TRBV2 and TRBJ2-3; a weak D match, TRBD1 (5 bases). V lost 7 bases and J 0 bases, leaving 11 bases between the germline ends. Germline assignment: CDR1 SNHLY and CDR2 FYNNEI. The CDR3 is 14 residues long. The CDR3 sequence: CASMDTTSTDTQYF. Here the CDR3 DNA reads TGTGCCAGCATGGACACAACGAGCACAGATACGCAGTATTTT.

The V and J genes are TRBV6-1 and TRBJ1-5, with D maybe TRBD1 (6 bases). The V gene lost 4 bases and the J gene lost 7 bases, with 17 bases spanning the gap. This CDR3 is built from 15 residues. The germline gives CDR1 MNHNS, CDR2 SASEGT. This CDR3 is CASSGTQGSSQPQHF. DNA for the CDR3: TGTGCCAGCAGTGGGACACAGGGTAGCAGCCAGCCCCAGCATTTT.

This clone appeared a single time. J is TRBJ1-2 and V is TRBV28; the match to TRBD1 covers 7 bases. The CDR3 covers 15 residues. CDR1 is MDHEN and CDR2 is SYDVKM in the germline V gene. V gave up 0 bases and J gave up 3 bases; unmatched junction bases: 4. For the CDR3, the DNA is TGTGCCAGCAGTTTATGGGACAGGAGTGACTATGGCTACACCTTC. This translates into CASSLWDRSDYGYTF.

In regard to this clone: The same CDR3 arises from other DNA sequences in this sample as well. CDR3 bases: TGTGCCAGCGCGGAGGTCTCAGGAAACACCATATATTTT. Amino acid sequence: CASAEVSGNTIYF. The chain joins TRBV28 to TRBJ1-3; no reliable D call. The V gene lost 8 bases and the J gene lost 4 bases, with 12 bases spanning the gap. Germline CDR1 is MDHEN and CDR2 is SYDVKM. This CDR3 spans 13 amino acids.

The chain carries TRBV4-3 and TRBJ1-3, with TRBD1 matching 9 bases. CDR1 is LGHNA and CDR2 is YSLEER in the germline V gene. V was pared by 1 base and J by 8 bases, with 9 bases of the junction left unmatched. The CDR3 loop spans 16 amino acids. The CDR3 DNA reads TGCGCCAGCAGCCAAGTCGGGGGCGGGACAGGGCACACCATATATTTT. Translation gives CASSQVGGGTGHTIYF.

The J gene is TRBJ2-1, the V gene TRBV10-3; 10 positions agree with TRBD2. J lost 9 bases, V lost 9 bases, and 2 bases had no gene match. This CDR3 is 11 amino acids long. From germline, CDR1 is ENHRY and CDR2 SYGVKD. As DNA, the CDR3 is TGTGCCATGAGGACTAGCGGTGAGCAGTTCTTC. Its protein is CAMRTSGEQFF.